Shown below are 23 T cell receptor beta chains from a single sample sequenced in a study of early T cells in non-severe SARS-CoV-2 infection. One entry per CDR3 protein, called by TCRdb with MiXCR from the 5' RACE reads. Here the sample spans some 40,000 distinct CDR3 sequences, 6% to 7% being singletons. This specimen consisted of whole blood, obtained at baseline. The source of these receptors is an adult who was a healthcare worker with PCR-confirmed SARS-CoV-2 infection or an uninfected control (not recorded which).

The chain recombines TRBV19 with TRBJ2-2, with 8 bases identical to TRBD1. With 4 bases clipped from V and 4 bases from J, the junction kept 5 bases outside the gene matches. From germline, CDR1 is LNHDA and CDR2 SQIVND (reference sequence). The CDR3 covers 15 residues. DNA of the CDR3: TGTGCCAGTAGTAGCAGGGGGCTGGGCACCGGGGAGCTGTTTTTT. Translation gives CASSSRGLGTGELFF.

This clonotype occurred a few times. V usage is TRBV7-2 and J usage is TRBJ1-2; 9 nucleotides match TRBD1. Germline V lookup: CDR1 SGHTA, CDR2 FQGNSA. The CDR3 extends over 16 amino acids. Trimming removed 3 bases from V and 8 bases from J; junction bases left unmatched: 13. CDR3 residues: CASSFFTGGPPLGYTF. The CDR3 DNA reads as TGTGCCAGCAGCTTCTTCACAGGGGGCCCCCCTCTCGGCTACACCTTC.

The sample holds many counts of this clonotype. The chain uses TRBV19 and TRBJ1-2; D is unresolved. CDR1 LNHDA and CDR2 SQIVND come from the germline V gene (reference sequence). Trimming removed 5 bases at V and 6 bases at J, with 13 bases between. CDR3 length: 13 amino acids. CDR3 coding DNA: TGTGCCAGTAGTTCCGACCCCTGGGATGGCTACACCTTC. It specifies CASSSDPWDGYTF.

There are a few counts of this clonotype. This chain links TRBV20-1 with TRBJ2-3; 8 positions agree with TRBD2. The length of the CDR3 is 13 residues. CDR1 is DFQATT and CDR2 is SNEGSKA in the germline V gene (reference sequence). The trim removed 3 bases at V and 1 base at J, leaving 0 bases unmatched. Here the CDR3 DNA reads TGCAGTGCTAGGCGGGAGGGCACAGATACGCAGTATTTT. Translating it yields CSARREGTDTQYF.

This clonotype was counted many times. The chain combines TRBV4-1 with TRBJ2-5; 7 bases line up with TRBD1. V shed 0 bases and J 7 bases; nucleotides not matched to a gene: 5. The CDR3 sequence is 14 residues long. Germline values: CDR1 MGHRA, CDR2 YSYEKL. CDR3 amino acids: CASSQEQGYWTQYF. The CDR3 DNA reads TGCGCCAGCAGCCAAGAACAGGGGTATTGGACCCAGTACTTC.

A single count supports this clonotype. One base away lies a much larger clone, so this may be a sequencing read error. The rearrangement links TRBV6-6 to TRBJ1-2, with 7 nucleotides matching TRBD1. Germline V lookup: CDR1 MNHNY, CDR2 SVGAGI (reference sequence). The CDR3 covers 13 residues. This CDR3 reads CVSSPQGGYGYTF. DNA for the CDR3: TGTGTCAGCAGCCCCCAGGGGGGCTATGGCTACACCTTC.

The table lists this clonotype with many counts. The J gene is TRBJ2-1, the V gene TRBV24-1; D may be TRBD1 (5 bases). The V gene's germline CDR1 is KGHDR and CDR2 SFDVKD. V lost 4 bases and J lost 8, with 5 bases in between. The CDR3 runs 11 residues. The CDR3 region has the DNA TGTGCCACCAGTGAAGGGGATGAGCAGTTCTTC. It is translated as CATSEGDEQFF.

The V gene is TRBV5-5, the J gene TRBJ2-3; TRBD1 agrees at 7 bases. V lost 4 bases to trimming and J lost 1 base; unmatched junction nucleotides: 3. Germline V gives CDR1 SGHKS, CDR2 YYEKEE (reference sequence). The CDR3 runs 14 residues. The CDR3 protein is CASSPGTGTDTQYF. CDR3 DNA: TGTGCCAGCAGCCCTGGGACAGGCACAGATACGCAGTATTTT.

The rearrangement links TRBV5-1 to TRBJ2-3, with 8 bases that match TRBD2. From germline, CDR1 is SGHRS and CDR2 YFSETQ. CDR3 length: 15 amino acids. V shed 0 bases and J 4 bases; nucleotides not matched to a gene: 4. CDR3 region: CASSLAGGRADTQYF. The CDR3 nucleotides read TGCGCCAGCAGCTTGGCGGGGGGGCGAGCAGATACGCAGTATTTT.

This chain connects TRBV5-6 to TRBJ2-1; D uncertain. V was cut by 2 bases and J by 6 bases, with 6 bases left in between. CDR1 and CDR2 from the germline V gene are SGHDT and YYEEEE. This CDR3 has 12 amino acids. CDR3 sequence (DNA): TGTGCCAGCAGCTTTACTCGCAATGAGCAGTTCTTC. Amino acid sequence: CASSFTRNEQFF.

V gene TRBV6-1 combines with J gene TRBJ1-1; D is ambiguous. The germline V gene has CDR1 MNHNS and CDR2 SASEGT. V shed 4 bases and J shed 3 bases, with 3 bases lying between them. The CDR3 is 11 residues long. The CDR3 protein is CASSAYTEAFF. The DNA for the CDR3 is TGTGCCAGCAGTGCCTACACTGAAGCTTTCTTT.

This clonotype was counted many times. This sequence joins TRBV4-3 and TRBJ2-6; D perhaps matches TRBD1 (5 bases). Trimming removed 1 base at V and 12 bases at J, with 16 bases between. This CDR3 is 15 amino acids long. Germline V gene lookup returns CDR1 LGHNA and CDR2 YSLEER. The CDR3 nucleotides read TGCGCCAGCAGCCAAGTGATCCAGGGCGACATCGTCCTGACTTTC. Translated, it gives CASSQVIQGDIVLTF.

This clonotype was counted a few times. The rearrangement uses TRBV7-2 and TRBJ2-2; D is unclear. CDR1 is SGHTA, CDR2 FQGNSA, per germline. V lost 5 bases and J 5 bases, leaving 9 bases between the germline ends. The CDR3 runs 13 residues. The DNA for the CDR3 is TGTGCCAGCAGCCCTTTTGGAACCGGGGAGCTGTTTTTT. Translated: CASSPFGTGELFF.

The chain joins TRBV2 to TRBJ2-7; D gene unclear. The CDR3 loop spans 12 amino acids. The V end lost 6 bases, the J end lost 2 bases, and 8 bases lay between the germline ends. Germline assignment: CDR1 SNHLY and CDR2 FYNNEI. Written as DNA, the CDR3 is TGTGCCAGCAGCAAATATACCTACGAGCAGTACTTC. This encodes CASSKYTYEQYF.

The V gene is TRBV19, the J gene TRBJ2-2; 15 bases are a match to TRBD2. The germline gives CDR1 LNHDA, CDR2 SQIVND (reference sequence). After removal of 6 bases from V and 5 bases from J, the junction contained 22 bases not matched to a gene. The CDR3 covers 22 residues. CDR3 in DNA: TGTGCCAGTAGCCCAAGGAGTAGGAGGGGACTAGCGGGAGGAGTTTGGACCGGGGAGCTGTTTTTT. Its protein product is CASSPRSRRGLAGGVWTGELFF.

This clonotype came up a few times. The chain employs TRBV7-2 and TRBJ2-7; D gene uncertain. The CDR3 consists of 13 residues. V was trimmed by 4 bases and J by 0 bases, leaving 7 bases between them. Germline CDR1 reads SGHTA; CDR2 reads FQGNSA. CDR3 sequence (DNA): TGTGCCAGCAGCTCGGTCTTCTCCTACGAGCAGTACTTC. It is translated as CASSSVFSYEQYF.

In this sample, this clonotype turned up many times. The chain uses TRBV4-1 and TRBJ1-5; 10 nucleotides align to TRBD1. The CDR3 is made up of 17 amino acids. Germline assignment: CDR1 MGHRA and CDR2 YSYEKL. Unmatched junction bases numbered 6, after V lost 1 base and J lost 3 bases. CDR3 sequence (DNA): TGCGCCAGCAGCCAAGTTTTGGGACAGGGGAACAATCAGCCCCAGCATTTT. It translates to CASSQVLGQGNNQPQHF.

The sample holds a few counts of this clonotype. The CDR3 nucleotides are TGTGCCAGCAGCTTATTAGCTGGAGGGCAAGGAGCTTTCTTT. Its protein product is CASSLLAGGQGAFF. V usage is TRBV11-2 and J usage is TRBJ1-1; D remains unclear. Trimming left V 2 bases short and J 10 bases short, with 17 bases between. Germline V gene sequence: CDR1 SGHAT, CDR2 FQNNGV. The CDR3 is made up of 14 amino acids.

This clonotype was observed at least ten times. V and J are TRBV6-1 and TRBJ1-5; possibly TRBD1 for D (6 bases). The ends were cut back, 4 bases at V and 6 bases at J, with 10 bases in the middle. This CDR3 is built from 13 residues. Germline V gene sequence: CDR1 MNHNS, CDR2 SASEGT. In DNA form, the CDR3 reads TGTGCCAGCAGTGGGGGGCAAATTCAGCCCCAGCATTTT. Translated, it gives CASSGGQIQPQHF.

This clonotype was seen a handful of times. One end of the junction does not line up with germline, which may come from a read error. The rearrangement joins TRBV4-3 to TRBJ1-1, with a tentative D call TRBD1 (6 bases). Germline V gene data show CDR1 as LGHNA and CDR2 as YSLEER. CDR3 length equals 14 residues. The CDR3 nucleotides read TGCGCCAGCAGCCATTTAACAGGGAACACTGAAGTTTTCTTT. Its protein is CASSHLTGNTEVFF.

This clonotype was seen more than once but under ten times. The chain uses TRBV6-2 or TRBV6-3 and TRBJ2-7; D possibly corresponds to TRBD1 (5 bases). The CDR3 extends over 12 amino acids. Trimming took 5 bases from V and 2 from J, leaving 7 bases between them. Germline assignment: CDR1 MNHEY and CDR2 SVGEGT. The CDR3 DNA follows: TGTGCCAGCAGTGACAGAGCCTACGAGCAGTACTTC. Protein: CASSDRAYEQYF.

The sample holds a few counts of this clonotype. CDR3 protein: CASSSRVGGNYGYTF. CDR3 nucleotide sequence: TGTGCCAGCAGCTCCCGGGTGGGCGGTAACTATGGCTACACCTTC. The chain has TRBV7-9 and TRBJ1-2; D gene ambiguous. The CDR3 totals 15 residues. Germline CDR1 and CDR2: SEHNR and FQNEAQ (reference sequence). V lost 4 bases to trimming and J lost 1 base, with 13 bases between them.

V and J are TRBV10-3 and TRBJ2-7; D is uncertain. Germline loops: CDR1 ENHRY, CDR2 SYGVKD. V shed 7 bases and J shed 0 bases, with 10 bases lying between them. This CDR3 contains 13 residues. This CDR3 is CAINGNNSYEQYF. Written as DNA, the CDR3 is TGTGCCATCAACGGCAATAACTCCTACGAGCAGTACTTC.